The 24 T cell receptor beta chains given below trace back to one sample, sequenced in a study of blood T cells in healthy people across ages. A second about 6 to 11 cycle PCR used barcoded and J-beta primers. From the 5' RACE reads, TCRdb called clonotypes with MiXCR, one entry per CDR3 protein. Of some 1 million distinct CDR3 sequences listed, 40% to 55% are singletons. What was sequenced was blood. Receptors originate from an older woman in good health.

This clonotype has a handful of counts. The genes are TRBV11-2 and TRBJ1-2; a weak D match, TRBD1 (5 bases). In germline, CDR1 is SGHAT, CDR2 FQNNGV. Between the trimmed V and J ends, which lost 4 bases and 0 bases, there was a span of 15 bases. The CDR3 has 16 residues. The CDR3 loop reads CASSYSQGLANYGYTF. The DNA for the CDR3 is TGTGCCAGCAGCTATAGTCAGGGTTTAGCTAACTATGGCTACACCTTC.

The J gene is TRBJ2-7, the V gene TRBV27; D unresolved. The CDR3 sequence is 13 residues long. Trimming cost V 4 bases and J 4 bases, with 11 bases left between them. Germline CDR1 and CDR2: MNHEY and SMNVEV (reference sequence). The CDR3 DNA sequence: TGTGCCAGCAGTTCTTCTCACGGGTACGAGCAGTACTTC. Translation: CASSSSHGYEQYF.

This clonotype came up a few times. The J gene is TRBJ2-5, the V gene TRBV7-9; TRBD1 might be the D (5 bases). V was pared by 1 base and J by 5 bases, with 11 bases between. Per the germline V gene, CDR1 is SEHNR and CDR2 is FQNEAQ (reference sequence). This CDR3 region has 14 residues. This CDR3 reads CASSLVGVRETQYF. The CDR3 nucleotides are TGTGCCAGCAGCTTAGTAGGGGTGAGGGAGACCCAGTACTTC.

This clonotype has just a few counts. This chain joins TRBV7-3 and TRBJ2-7, with a tentative D call TRBD2 (7 bases). The CDR3 totals 15 residues. The V end lost 5 bases, the J end lost 7 bases, and 21 bases lay between the germline ends. CDR1 SGHTA and CDR2 FQGTGA come from the germline V gene. The CDR3 is CASSPQGREILEQYF. The CDR3 coding sequence is TGTGCCAGCAGCCCCCAGGGGCGGGAGATTTTGGAGCAGTACTTC.

This clonotype appeared a few times. The rearrangement joins TRBV12-3 or TRBV12-4 to TRBJ2-1; TRBD1 or TRBD2 may be the D gene (5 bases each). This CDR3 is built from 13 residues. V was cut by 3 bases and J by 8 bases, with 11 bases left in between. The CDR3 sequence: CASSFGGRDEQFF. The DNA of the CDR3 is TGTGCCAGCAGTTTTGGGGGACGGGATGAGCAGTTCTTC.

The J gene is TRBJ1-2, the V gene TRBV15; no clear D. V gave up 0 bases and J gave up 5 bases, with 13 bases separating them. CDR3 length: 15 residues. Germline V gives CDR1 LNHNV, CDR2 YYDKDF (reference sequence). This CDR3 is CATSRDLRTGYGYTF. CDR3 bases: TGTGCCACCAGCAGAGATCTTCGGACGGGTTATGGCTACACCTTC.

This clonotype was observed a few times. This CDR3 is CSARAGQETQYF. In nucleotides, the CDR3 is TGCAGTGCCAGGGCGGGACAAGAGACCCAGTACTTC. V and J are TRBV20-1 and TRBJ2-5; maybe TRBD2 (6 bases). The V gene lost 6 bases and the J gene lost 2 bases, with 10 bases spanning the gap. The V gene's germline CDR1 is DFQATT and CDR2 SNEGSKA (reference sequence). CDR3 length: 12 amino acids.

The chain recombines TRBV28 with TRBJ2-3; no clear D. The V gene's germline CDR1 is MDHEN and CDR2 SYDVKM. With 2 bases removed from V and 1 base from J, the gap between germline ends came to 10 bases. This CDR3 comprises 15 residues. The CDR3 nucleotides read TGTGCCAGCAGTTTACGGCATGGGGGCACAGATACGCAGTATTTT. It encodes CASSLRHGGTDTQYF.

V and J are TRBV10-3 and TRBJ2-7; D call uncertain. V was cut by 2 bases and J by 6 bases, with 8 bases left in between. This CDR3 has 12 amino acids. CDR1 is ENHRY, CDR2 SYGVKD, per germline. CDR3 region: CAISEAPGEQYF. CDR3 DNA sequence: TGTGCCATCAGTGAGGCCCCGGGCGAGCAGTACTTC.

In this sample, this clonotype turned up once. The chain couples TRBV20-1 to TRBJ2-1; perhaps TRBD1 as D (6 bases). CDR3 length: 13 residues. Trimming pared 6 bases from V and 9 bases from J, leaving 18 bases between. The germline V gene encodes CDR1 DFQATT and CDR2 SNEGSKA (reference sequence). CDR3 protein: CSARTRTDTEQFF. The CDR3 DNA reads as TGCAGTGCCCGCACGCGGACAGACACTGAGCAGTTCTTC.

CDR3 in amino acids: CASSIVTPLPQETQYF. DNA for the CDR3: TGTGCCAGCAGTATCGTGACTCCGCTCCCGCAAGAGACCCAGTACTTC. The V call is TRBV6-2 or TRBV6-3, the J call TRBJ2-5, with unresolved D. CDR3 length: 16 residues. V shed 5 bases and J shed 2 bases, with 18 bases lying between them. CDR1 is MNHEY, CDR2 SVGEGT, per germline.

The V and J genes are TRBV29-1 and TRBJ2-1; possible D gene TRBD1, 6 bases. With 6 bases removed from V and 9 bases from J, the gap between germline ends came to 18 bases. The CDR3 spans 13 residues. From germline, CDR1 is SQVTM and CDR2 ANQGSEA. The chain's CDR3 is CSVKTGLSGEQFF. The CDR3 DNA reads TGCAGCGTCAAGACAGGCCTTTCCGGTGAGCAGTTCTTC.

Concerning this clonotype itself: Sequence at one end of the junction differs from germline and may be a read error. The chain links TRBV6-6 to TRBJ2-5; D gene uncertain. This CDR3 spans 14 amino acids. The germline gives CDR1 MNHNY, CDR2 SVGAGI (reference sequence). CDR3 DNA: TGTGCCAGCAGTGACTCGAATGGGCCGGAGACCCAGTACTTC. Its protein product is CASSDSNGPETQYF.

V gene TRBV24-1 combines with J gene TRBJ2-3; 8 positions match TRBD1. The CDR3 spans 16 residues. Germline V CDR1 and CDR2: KGHDR, SFDVKD. The junction had 5 bases not matched to a gene; V was cut back by 2 bases and J by 2 bases. In nucleotides, the CDR3 is TGTGCCACCAGTGATTATACAGGGGGTTACACAGATACGCAGTATTTT. Encoded protein: CATSDYTGGYTDTQYF.

This clonotype has only a few counts. The gene calls are TRBV5-1 and TRBJ2-5, with 10 nucleotides matching TRBD1. The CDR3 is 16 residues long. CDR1 is SGHRS, CDR2 YFSETQ, per germline. J gave up 5 bases and V 3 bases, and 10 bases lay outside the gene matches. Here the CDR3 reads CASSSAVTGGRETQYF. For the CDR3, the DNA is TGCGCCAGCAGCTCGGCCGTGACAGGGGGCCGGGAGACCCAGTACTTC.

This clonotype was detected a few times. V and J are TRBV20-1 and TRBJ2-5; no definite D call. CDR3 size: 12 residues. CDR1 is DFQATT, CDR2 SNEGSKA, per germline (reference sequence). V lost 3 bases and J lost 1, with 6 bases in between. CDR3 DNA sequence: TGCAGTGCTAGGCGGTTCCAAGAGACCCAGTACTTC. It encodes CSARRFQETQYF.

In this sample, this clonotype turned up once. The chain couples TRBV20-1 to TRBJ2-1; TRBD2 might be the D (5 bases). CDR3 length: 12 amino acids. The V gene lost 5 bases and the J gene lost 0 bases, with 5 bases spanning the gap. CDR1 and CDR2 (germline): DFQATT, SNEGSKA (reference sequence). The CDR3 protein is CSARDSYNEQFF. Written as DNA, the CDR3 is TGCAGTGCTCGGGACTCCTACAATGAGCAGTTCTTC.

The V and J genes are TRBV25-1 and TRBJ2-4; TRBD2 might be the D (5 bases). The J call may be in error: the DNA end matches TRBJ2-7 better. Germline assignment: CDR1 MGHDK and CDR2 SYGVNS. This CDR3 comprises 15 residues. CDR3 in amino acids: CASSESWPLGNEQYF. The CDR3 DNA is TGTGCCAGCAGTGAATCCTGGCCTCTCGGGAACGAGCAGTACTTC.

The chain recombines TRBV27 with TRBJ1-4, with D unclear. Trimming pared 5 bases from V and 0 bases from J, leaving 13 bases between. The CDR3 spans 16 residues. The germline V gene has CDR1 MNHEY and CDR2 SMNVEV (reference sequence). The CDR3 loop reads CASSPHQFATNEKLFF. In nucleotides, the CDR3 is TGTGCCAGCAGTCCACACCAATTTGCAACTAATGAAAAACTGTTTTTT.

The gene calls are TRBV7-8 and TRBJ2-1; D is possibly TRBD1 (6 bases). V shed 4 bases and J shed 5 bases, with 18 bases lying between them. The CDR3 is 16 residues long. Germline CDR1 reads SGHVS; CDR2 reads FQNEAQ. In nucleotides, the CDR3 is TGTGCCAGCAGCTCGTCTTGGGGGACAACCCACAATGAGCAGTTCTTC. Translated: CASSSSWGTTHNEQFF.

This clonotype has only a few counts. This chain links TRBV20-1 with TRBJ2-3, with 8 bases aligning to TRBD2. Looked up from germline, CDR1 is DFQATT and CDR2 is SNEGSKA (reference sequence). Losses at the gene ends were 5 bases for V and 7 bases for J; bases not matched to a gene: 11. This CDR3 is 14 amino acids long. The DNA for the CDR3 is TGCAGTGCTCAGAGCGGGAGCGGTGGGAATACGCAGTATTTT. Translated: CSAQSGSGGNTQYF.

The chain has TRBV9 and TRBJ2-1, with a possible D match to TRBD1 (6 bases). There are 14 residues in the CDR3. Trimming removed 4 bases at V and 10 bases at J, with 18 bases between. Germline-derived CDR1 and CDR2 are SGDLS and YYNGEE. The CDR3: CASSLTLWGQEQFF. CDR3 sequence (DNA): TGTGCCAGCAGCCTGACTCTCTGGGGGCAGGAGCAGTTCTTC.

The chain employs TRBV19 and TRBJ1-5; 7 nucleotides line up with TRBD1. This CDR3 region has 15 residues. After removal of 10 bases from V and 6 bases from J, the junction contained 15 bases not matched to a gene. Looked up from germline, CDR1 is LNHDA and CDR2 is SQIVND (reference sequence). The CDR3 is CATLNDRAGGQPQHF. The CDR3 DNA follows: TGTGCCACACTCAACGACAGGGCTGGGGGTCAGCCCCAGCATTTT. Variable domain in full (rest from reference TRBV19 and TRBJ1-5): DGGITQSPKYLFRKEGQNVTLSCEQNLNHDAMYWYRQDPGQGLRLIYYSQIVNDFQKGDIAEGYSVSREKKESFPLTVTSAQKNPTAFYLCATLNDRAGGQPQHFGDGTRLSIL.

The chain uses TRBV2 and TRBJ1-2, with D possibly being TRBD1 (6 bases). Trimming took 7 bases from V and 8 from J, leaving 17 bases between them. The CDR3 is made up of 13 amino acids. Germline CDR1 and CDR2: SNHLY and FYNNEI. The CDR3 DNA reads TGTGCCAGCATGATGACAGGCCAGAACGGCTACACCTTC. This sequence encodes CASMMTGQNGYTF.